The 23 T cell receptor beta chains in this list originate from one sample, sequenced in a study of cytomegalovirus exposure and HLA in healthy donors. The PCR had 60 Vbeta and 13 Jbeta primers. Only in-frame clones appear in the TCRdb table, and some are missing; sequencing was by immunoSEQ multiplex PCR. Its clone listing holds fewer than 85,000 clones. What was sequenced was PBMCs. The source of these receptors is a female donor in good health and CMV-seropositive.

This sequence joins TRBV7-9 and TRBJ2-3; D call uncertain. The ends were cut back, 3 bases at V and 5 bases at J, with 6 bases in the middle. This CDR3 comprises 12 residues. CDR1 and CDR2 from the germline V gene are SEHNR and FQNEAQ (reference sequence). DNA for the CDR3: TGTGCCAGCAGCTTTAGCCAAGATACGCAGTATTTT. The encoded protein is CASSFSQDTQYF.

CDR3 nucleotide sequence: TGTGCCAGCAGCTTACCACCCTCAGGCCAAGATACGCAGTATTTT. It yields the protein CASSLPPSGQDTQYF. The chain is built from TRBV7-6 and TRBJ2-3; D is uncertain. Germline loops: CDR1 SGHVS, CDR2 FNYEAQ. The V gene lost 2 bases and the J gene lost 5 bases, with 14 bases spanning the gap. CDR3 length: 15 residues.

The chain recombines TRBV28 with TRBJ2-1, with 14 bases lining up with TRBD2. CDR1 and CDR2 (germline): MDHEN, SYDVKM. CDR3 length equals 16 residues. V was clipped by 5 bases and J by 6 bases; unmatched bases: 6. CDR3 protein: CASSPPGLAGANEQFF. The DNA for the CDR3 is TGTGCCAGCAGTCCCCCGGGACTAGCGGGAGCCAATGAGCAGTTCTTC. Combining the CDR3 with reference TRBV28 and TRBJ2-1 gives the whole variable domain DVKVTQSSRYLVKRTGEKVFLECVQDMDHENMFWYRQDPGLGLRLIYFSYDVKMKEKGDIPEGYSVSREKKERFSLILESASTNQTSMYLCASSPPGLAGANEQFFGPGTRLTVL.

V and J are TRBV6-1 and TRBJ2-7, with D maybe TRBD2 (5 bases). The germline V gene encodes CDR1 MNHNS and CDR2 SASEGT. Trimming cost V 3 bases and J 0 bases, with 6 bases left between them. This CDR3 contains 13 residues. The CDR3 DNA reads TGTGCCAGCAGTGACGGACTCTCCTACGAGCAGTACTTC. The encoded protein is CASSDGLSYEQYF.

The chain uses TRBV7-2 and TRBJ2-3; maybe TRBD2 (6 bases). CDR1 and CDR2 from the germline V gene are SGHTA and FQGNSA. V was cut by 1 base and J by 2 bases, with 13 bases left in between. The CDR3 covers 16 residues. CDR3 sequence (DNA): TGTGCCAGCAGCTTAGGCATCGGGGGAGTCACAGATACGCAGTATTTT. Residues: CASSLGIGGVTDTQYF.

This chain uses TRBV19 with TRBJ1-1; D may be TRBD1 (5 bases). Trimming removed 5 bases from V and 2 bases from J, with 18 bases in between. Germline CDR1 and CDR2: LNHDA and SQIVND (reference sequence). The CDR3 contains 16 residues. CDR3 nucleotide sequence: TGTGCCAGTAGTCGGTTCTATCTCACAGGAAACACTGAAGCTTTCTTT. Its protein is CASSRFYLTGNTEAFF.

The chain has TRBV27 and TRBJ1-5; D gene ambiguous. CDR1 is MNHEY, CDR2 SMNVEV, per germline (reference sequence). Trimming removed 4 bases from V and 7 bases from J, with 14 bases in between. The CDR3 sequence is 14 residues long. CDR3 sequence: CASSSLGDRQPQHF. CDR3 bases: TGTGCCAGCAGTTCCCTTGGAGACCGACAGCCCCAGCATTTT.

The chain joins TRBV7-9 to TRBJ2-2; 11 nucleotides align to TRBD2. Germline CDR1 and CDR2: SEHNR and FQNEAQ (reference sequence). Unmatched junction bases numbered 14, after V lost 3 bases and J lost 5 bases. This CDR3 is built from 19 residues. Written as DNA, the CDR3 is TGTGCCAGCAGCTTGTCTAGCGGGGGGCCCCCCGTCGGGACCGGGGAGCTGTTTTTT. Protein sequence: CASSLSSGGPPVGTGELFF.

The chain joins TRBV4-1 to TRBJ2-5; 10 bases are shared with TRBD2. The ends lost 7 bases at V and 2 bases at J; junction bases unmatched: 4. The CDR3 runs 14 residues. Germline CDR1 and CDR2: MGHRA and YSYEKL. In DNA, the CDR3 is TGCGCCAGCACAAGGACTAGCGGACAAGAGACCCAGTACTTC. Amino acids: CASTRTSGQETQYF.

The gene calls are TRBV5-1 and TRBJ2-1, with D possibly TRBD1 on 6 matching bases. V lost 0 bases, J lost 2 bases, and 6 bases lay in between. In germline, CDR1 is SGHRS, CDR2 YFSETQ. This CDR3 is built from 14 residues. The CDR3 DNA is TGCGCCAGCAGCTTGGGGGGGCCCTACAATGAGCAGTTCTTC. Its protein is CASSLGGPYNEQFF. The full variable domain, completed using reference TRBV5-1 and TRBJ2-1, is KAGVTQTPRYLIKTRGQQVTLSCSPISGHRSVSWYQQTPGQGLQFLFEYFSETQRNKGNFPGRFSGRQFSNSRSEMNVSTLELGDSALYLCASSLGGPYNEQFFGPGTRLTVL.

The J gene is TRBJ2-7, the V gene TRBV5-1; 10 nucleotides line up with TRBD2. There are 14 residues in the CDR3. The germline V gene has CDR1 SGHRS and CDR2 YFSETQ. Losses at the gene ends were 4 bases for V and 2 bases for J; bases not matched to a gene: 3. Written as DNA, the CDR3 is TGCGCCAGCAGCACGGGACTAGCGCCCTACGAGCAGTACTTC. Protein sequence: CASSTGLAPYEQYF.

The chain joins TRBV28 to TRBJ2-7, with TRBD1 identical over 10 bases. J was trimmed by 2 bases and V by 7 bases; bases with no gene match: 5. The CDR3 loop spans 14 amino acids. Germline V gives CDR1 MDHEN, CDR2 SYDVKM. This CDR3 is CASTLGTGAYEQYF. Written as DNA, the CDR3 is TGTGCCAGCACCCTCGGGACAGGGGCCTACGAGCAGTACTTC.

The CDR3: CASSLMDTNTGELFF. Written as DNA, the CDR3 is TGCGCCAGCAGCCTAATGGACACGAACACCGGGGAGCTGTTTTTT. V gene TRBV5-1 combines with J gene TRBJ2-2; D is possibly TRBD1 (5 bases). V lost 4 bases to trimming and J lost 0 bases, with 10 bases between them. The CDR3 consists of 15 residues. CDR1 SGHRS and CDR2 YFSETQ come from the germline V gene.

V and J are TRBV6-5 and TRBJ2-2; a possible D gene is TRBD2 (5 bases). The length of the CDR3 is 16 residues. Trimming took off 1 base at V and 7 bases at J, with 16 bases between the two ends. The V gene's germline CDR1 is MNHEY and CDR2 SVGAGI. CDR3 sequence (DNA): TGTGCCAGCAGTTACTTTGGTGCTAGAGGAGGCGGGGAGCTGTTTTTT. Translating gives CASSYFGARGGGELFF.

The chain joins TRBV7-9 to TRBJ2-1; possibly TRBD1 for D (5 bases). The CDR3 is made up of 12 amino acids. Germline V lookup: CDR1 SEHNR, CDR2 FQNEAQ (reference sequence). Trimming stripped 3 bases from V and 6 bases from J, with 6 bases between. CDR3 DNA: TGTGCCAGCAGCTTTGGGGCCAATGAGCAGTTCTTC. The encoded protein is CASSFGANEQFF.

The V gene is TRBV11-3, the J gene TRBJ2-2, with 11 bases that match TRBD1. The CDR3 has 15 residues. Trimming at V came to 4 bases and at J to 4 bases, leaving 2 bases not matched to a gene. The germline CDR1 and CDR2 sequences are SGHNT and YENEEA. Here the CDR3 reads CASSSGQGATGELFF. CDR3 coding DNA: TGTGCCAGCAGCTCAGGACAGGGGGCCACCGGGGAGCTGTTTTTT.

The rearrangement links TRBV6-5 to TRBJ2-1; the match to TRBD1 covers 9 bases. Germline CDR1 MNHEY, CDR2 SVGAGI. Trimming at V came to 4 bases and at J to 9 bases, leaving 10 bases not matched to a gene. The CDR3 runs 15 residues. The CDR3 DNA sequence: TGTGCCAGCAGTTCGCGACAGGGGGTGGGTAGTGAGCAGTTCTTC. This gives the protein CASSSRQGVGSEQFF.

V is TRBV19 and J is TRBJ2-6; perhaps TRBD2 as D (5 bases). The germline V and J ends were trimmed by 8 bases and 0 bases, with 14 bases remaining between them. The CDR3 has 16 amino acids. The germline V gene encodes CDR1 LNHDA and CDR2 SQIVND (reference sequence). The CDR3 sequence: CASRPTGSSGANVLTF. The CDR3 nucleotides read TGTGCCAGTCGTCCGACGGGAAGCTCTGGGGCCAACGTCCTGACTTTC.

This chain connects TRBV15 to TRBJ2-2; TRBD1 agrees at 7 bases. The J segment lost 1 base and the V segment lost 1 base, leaving 6 bases of the junction unmatched. The germline V gene has CDR1 LNHNV and CDR2 YYDKDF (reference sequence). The CDR3 loop spans 17 amino acids. The CDR3 loop is CATSRGRDRMNTGELFF. DNA for the CDR3: TGTGCCACCAGCAGAGGACGGGACAGAATGAACACCGGGGAGCTGTTTTTT.

The rearrangement uses TRBV20-1 and TRBJ1-1, with D perhaps TRBD1 (5 bases). The CDR3 runs to 10 residues. Germline lookup yields CDR1 DFQATT and CDR2 SNEGSKA (reference sequence). Trimming removed 4 bases at V and 7 bases at J, with 7 bases between. In nucleotides, the CDR3 is TGCAGTGCTATGACAGATGAAGCTTTCTTT. The encoded protein is CSAMTDEAFF.

V gene TRBV2 combines with J gene TRBJ1-2, with TRBD1 as a possible D gene (6 bases). V was cut by 4 bases and J by 1 base, with 25 bases left in between. CDR1 and CDR2 (germline): SNHLY, FYNNEI. CDR3 length: 19 residues. CDR3 nucleotide sequence: TGTGCCAGCAGTGTGTTCCCGGGACGGACAGTAACGCTTAACTATGGCTACACCTTC. It specifies CASSVFPGRTVTLNYGYTF.

The chain couples TRBV10-2 to TRBJ2-7; TRBD2 aligns across 8 bases. The CDR3 is 13 amino acids. The J segment lost 1 base and the V segment lost 7 bases, leaving 3 bases of the junction unmatched. Germline V lookup: CDR1 WSHSY, CDR2 SAAADI. The CDR3: CASTRGGSYEQYF. The CDR3 DNA sequence: TGCGCCAGCACCCGGGGGGGGTCCTACGAGCAGTACTTC.

Details on this clone: One junction end does not reproduce the germline sequence, and a read error may be involved. This chain joins TRBV7-7 and TRBJ1-1, with D uncertain. The germline CDR1 and CDR2 sequences are SSHAT and FNYEAQ (reference sequence). CDR3 length: 13 amino acids. The CDR3 nucleotides read TGTGCTAGCAGCTCCGACATGAACACTGAAGCTTTCTTT. Its protein is CASSSDMNTEAFF. The full variable domain, in which reference TRBV7-7 and TRBJ1-1 provide the parts outside the CDR3, is GAGVSQSPRYKVTKRGQDVTLRCDPISSHATLYWYQQALGQGPEFLTYFNYEAQPDKSGLPSDRFSAERPEGSISTLTIQRTEQRDSAMYRCASSSDMNTEAFFGQGTRLTVV.